This entry is about one TCR beta chain. Antigen specificity is unknown. This specimen comes from a study of vaccination and CD4 T cells after COVID-19. Background on the study: Six males and four females, two of them Hispanic, were enrolled as convalescents. Study-wide findings and caveats: Only post-vaccination samples contained a median approximately 86% of the reactive clones in convalescent patients. Only relatively few convalescent patients were studied, and early post-infection timepoints were not analyzed.

Germline-derived CDR1 and CDR2 are SEHNR and FQNEAQ (reference sequence). Trimming cost V 4 bases and J 2 bases; bases outside gene matches: 10. This CDR3 region has 16 residues. The Oncomine TCR Beta short-read assay was what sequenced the DNA obtained from cultured CD4+ T cells. TCRdb called the PCR reads again in MiXCR, with one record for every CDR3 protein. The repertoire holds about 10,000 distinct CDR3 sequences, roughly 64% seen once, with around 25% in the top ten. Sample treatment: roughly ten-day PBMC culture with coronavirus spike peptide pools or control peptides (ViraFEST assay). The chain uses TRBV7-9 and TRBJ1-2, with TRBD1 matching 7 bases. Input material: CD4+ T cells from blood, cultured in vitro. The clonotype was recovered from a human donor who had recovered from COVID-19. The CDR3 spells CASSSSSGTENYGYTF. Written as DNA, the CDR3 is TGTGCCAGCAGCTCAAGCTCCGGGACAGAAAACTATGGCTACACCTTC.